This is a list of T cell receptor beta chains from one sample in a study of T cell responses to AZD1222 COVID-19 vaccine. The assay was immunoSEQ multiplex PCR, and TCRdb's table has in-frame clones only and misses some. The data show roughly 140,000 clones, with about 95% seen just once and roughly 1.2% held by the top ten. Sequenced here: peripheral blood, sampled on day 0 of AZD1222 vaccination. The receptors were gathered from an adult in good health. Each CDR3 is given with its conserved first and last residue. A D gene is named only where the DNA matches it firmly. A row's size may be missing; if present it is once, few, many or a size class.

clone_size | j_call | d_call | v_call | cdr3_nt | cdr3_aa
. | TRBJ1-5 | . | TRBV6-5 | TGTGCCAGCAAGGAAAATCAGCCCCAGCATTTT | CASKENQPQHF
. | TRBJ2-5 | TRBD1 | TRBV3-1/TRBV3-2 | TGTGCCAGCAGCCCCCGAGGACAGGTCTTAGGGACCCAGTACTTC | CASSPRGQVLGTQYF
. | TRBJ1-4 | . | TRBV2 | TGTGCCAGCAGGAACCCGGAGGGGAAACTGTTTTTT | CASRNPEGKLFF
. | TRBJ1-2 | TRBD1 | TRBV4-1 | TGCGCCAGCAGGAAAACAGGGGGCCATGGCTACACCTTC | CASRKTGGHGYTF
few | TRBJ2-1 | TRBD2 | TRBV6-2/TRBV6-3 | TGTGCCAGCAGTACAGCCGGGACTAGCAGTGAGCAGTTCTTC | CASSTAGTSSEQFF
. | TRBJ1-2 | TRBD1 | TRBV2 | TGTGCCAGCAGTGAGGACAGGGGGGTCTATGGCTACACCTTC | CASSEDRGVYGYTF
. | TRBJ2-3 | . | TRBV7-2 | TGTGCCAGCAGCCGCGGACTTAGCACAGATACGCAGTATTTT | CASSRGLSTDTQYF
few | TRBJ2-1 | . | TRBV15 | TGTGCCACCAGCAGAGTGGCGGACCCCTACAATGAGCAGTTCTTC | CATSRVADPYNEQFF
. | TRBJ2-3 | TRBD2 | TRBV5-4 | TGTGCCAGCAGCTTAGGCCAGCGGGAGACAGATACGCAGTATTTT | CASSLGQRETDTQYF
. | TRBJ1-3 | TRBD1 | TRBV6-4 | TGTGCCAGCAGTGACAGATTTGCGGAGGGACAGGAGAGCTCTGGAAACACCATATATTTT | CASSDRFAEGQESSGNTIYF
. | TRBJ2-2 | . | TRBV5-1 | TGCGCCAGCAGCTTTAGACGGCCCCAGAGCACCGGGGAGCTGTTTTTT | CASSFRRPQSTGELFF
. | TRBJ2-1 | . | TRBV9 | TGTGCCAGCAGCTCGAGTGGTGAGCAGTTCTTC | CASSSSGEQFF
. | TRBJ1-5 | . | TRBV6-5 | TGTGCCAGCATCAGAGGGGTGGGCAATCAGCCCCAGCATTTT | CASIRGVGNQPQHF
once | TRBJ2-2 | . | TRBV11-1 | TGTGCCAGCGGCACCAGGGAGGCCGGGGAGCTGTTTTTT | CASGTREAGELFF
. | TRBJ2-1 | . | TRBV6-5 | TGTGCCAGCAAACAAGACTGGCTAAACTACAATGAGCAGTTCTTC | CASKQDWLNYNEQFF
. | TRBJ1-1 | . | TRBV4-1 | TGCGCCAGCAGCCAAGATGTAGGACCGGGTGTCGCTGAAGCTTTCTTT | CASSQDVGPGVAEAFF
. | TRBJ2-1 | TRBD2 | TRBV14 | TGTGCCAGCAGCCAACCCCTATCCCGGCGGGGGGGTAAGGATGAGCAGTTCTTC | CASSQPLSRRGGKDEQFF
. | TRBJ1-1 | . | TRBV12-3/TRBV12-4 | TGTGCCAGCAGTGTGCGAGGCACTGAAGCTTTCTTT | CASSVRGTEAFF